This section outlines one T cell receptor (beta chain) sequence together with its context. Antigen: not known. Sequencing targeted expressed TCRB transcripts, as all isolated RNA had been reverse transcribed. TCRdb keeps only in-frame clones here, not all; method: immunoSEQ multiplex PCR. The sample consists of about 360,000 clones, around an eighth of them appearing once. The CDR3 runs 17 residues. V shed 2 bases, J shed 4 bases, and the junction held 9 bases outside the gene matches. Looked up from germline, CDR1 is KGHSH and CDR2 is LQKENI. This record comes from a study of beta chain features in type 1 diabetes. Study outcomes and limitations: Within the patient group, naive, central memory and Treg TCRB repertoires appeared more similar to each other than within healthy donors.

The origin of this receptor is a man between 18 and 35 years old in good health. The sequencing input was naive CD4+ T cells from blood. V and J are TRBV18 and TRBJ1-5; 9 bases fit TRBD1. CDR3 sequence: CASSPVTHGQGNQPQHF. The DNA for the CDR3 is TGTGCCAGCTCACCAGTTACCCATGGACAGGGGAATCAGCCCCAGCATTTT.